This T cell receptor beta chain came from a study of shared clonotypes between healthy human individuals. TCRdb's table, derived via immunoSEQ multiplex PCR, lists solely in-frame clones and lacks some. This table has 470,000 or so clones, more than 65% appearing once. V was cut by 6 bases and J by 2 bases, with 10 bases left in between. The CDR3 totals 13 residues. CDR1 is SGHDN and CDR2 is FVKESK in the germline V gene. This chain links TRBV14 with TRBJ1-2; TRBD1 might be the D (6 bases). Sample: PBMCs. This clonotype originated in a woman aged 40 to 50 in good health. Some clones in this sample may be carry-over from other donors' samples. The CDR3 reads CASSRGQNYGYTF. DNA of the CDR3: TGTGCCAGCAGTCGCGGACAGAACTATGGCTACACCTTC.